The T cell receptor beta chain described here comes from a study of blood T cell repertoires in COVID-19. Looking at the study overall: Samples representing acute and convalescent COVID-19 were sourced from the United States, Italy and Spain. The cDNA or gDNA used as material had been derived from T cells, B-cell-depleted T cells, or PBMCs.

Original methodology: It was from reference gene primer amplification that nucleated cell counts were estimated. Generated by immunoSEQ multiplex PCR, the TCRdb table keeps only in-frame clones and is missing some. V and J calls and clone size come straight from that table; D and trimming were deduced from the DNA. In the table there are around 40,000 clones, about nine tenths of which are singletons. Germline CDR1 and CDR2: SNHLY and FYNNEI. The CDR3 is made up of 15 amino acids. V dropped 6 bases and J dropped 7; count of bases not matched to a gene: 11. J is TRBJ1-4 and V is TRBV2, with 7 bases identical to TRBD1. The material sequenced was peripheral blood. This TCR was sampled from a woman aged 25 to 39 in a cohort sampled during active COVID-19. The CDR3 loop reads CASSALRGRAEKLFF. The CDR3 coding sequence is TGTGCCAGCAGCGCTCTCAGGGGGAGAGCTGAAAAACTGTTTTTT.